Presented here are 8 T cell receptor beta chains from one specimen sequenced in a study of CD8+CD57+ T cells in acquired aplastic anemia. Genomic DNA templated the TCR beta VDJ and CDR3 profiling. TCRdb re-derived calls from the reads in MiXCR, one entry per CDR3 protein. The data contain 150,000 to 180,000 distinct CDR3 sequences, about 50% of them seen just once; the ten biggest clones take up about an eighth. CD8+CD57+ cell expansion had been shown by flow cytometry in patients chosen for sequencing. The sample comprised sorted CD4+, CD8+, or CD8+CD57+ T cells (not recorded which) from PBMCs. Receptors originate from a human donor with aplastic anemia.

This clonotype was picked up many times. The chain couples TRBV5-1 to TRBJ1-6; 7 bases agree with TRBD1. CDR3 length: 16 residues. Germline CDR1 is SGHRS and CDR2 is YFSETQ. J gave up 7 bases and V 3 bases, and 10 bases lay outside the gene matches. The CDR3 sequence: CASSSSRQGGNSPLHF. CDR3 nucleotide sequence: TGCGCCAGCAGCTCCTCCCGACAGGGCGGGAATTCACCCCTCCACTTT. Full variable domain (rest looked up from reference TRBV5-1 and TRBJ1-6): KAGVTQTPRYLIKTRGQQVTLSCSPISGHRSVSWYQQTPGQGLQFLFEYFSETQRNKGNFPGRFSGRQFSNSRSEMNVSTLELGDSALYLCASSSSRQGGNSPLHFGNGTRLTVT.

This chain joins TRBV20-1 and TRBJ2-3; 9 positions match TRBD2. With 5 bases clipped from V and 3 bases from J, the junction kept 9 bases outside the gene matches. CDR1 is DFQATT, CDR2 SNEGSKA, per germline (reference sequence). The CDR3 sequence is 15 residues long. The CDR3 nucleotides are TGCAGTGCTCTAGGGGATAGCGGGAGTACAGATACGCAGTATTTT. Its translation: CSALGDSGSTDTQYF.

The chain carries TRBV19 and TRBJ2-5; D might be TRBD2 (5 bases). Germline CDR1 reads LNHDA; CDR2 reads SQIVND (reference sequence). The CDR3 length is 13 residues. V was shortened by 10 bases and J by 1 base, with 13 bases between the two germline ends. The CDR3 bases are TGTGCCACCAGTGGGCGGGCCCAAGAGACCCAGTACTTC. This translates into CATSGRAQETQYF.

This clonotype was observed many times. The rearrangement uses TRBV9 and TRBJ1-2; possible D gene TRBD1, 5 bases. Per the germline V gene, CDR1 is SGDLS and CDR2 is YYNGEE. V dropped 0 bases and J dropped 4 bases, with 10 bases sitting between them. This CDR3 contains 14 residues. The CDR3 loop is CASSVGGEAYGYTF. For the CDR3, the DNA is TGTGCCAGCAGCGTAGGGGGGGAAGCCTATGGCTACACCTTC.

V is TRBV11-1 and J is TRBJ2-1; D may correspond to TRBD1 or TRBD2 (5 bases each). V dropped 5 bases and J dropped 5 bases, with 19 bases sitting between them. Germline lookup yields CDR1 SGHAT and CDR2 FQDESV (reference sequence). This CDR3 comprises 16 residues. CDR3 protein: CASSPGPGRINNEQFF. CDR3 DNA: TGTGCCAGCAGCCCTGGTCCGGGACGGATCAACAATGAGCAGTTCTTC. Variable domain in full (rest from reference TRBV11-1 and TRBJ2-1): EAEVAQSPRYKITEKSQAVAFWCDPISGHATLYWYRQILGQGPELLVQFQDESVVDDSQLPKDRFSAERLKGVDSTLKIQPAELGDSAMYLCASSPGPGRINNEQFFGPGTRLTVL.

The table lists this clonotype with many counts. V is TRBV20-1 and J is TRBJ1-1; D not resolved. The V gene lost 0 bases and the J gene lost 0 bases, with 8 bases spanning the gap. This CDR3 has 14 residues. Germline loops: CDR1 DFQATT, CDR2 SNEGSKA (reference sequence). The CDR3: CSARDPGMNTEAFF. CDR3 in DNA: TGCAGTGCTAGAGATCCGGGAATGAACACTGAAGCTTTCTTT.

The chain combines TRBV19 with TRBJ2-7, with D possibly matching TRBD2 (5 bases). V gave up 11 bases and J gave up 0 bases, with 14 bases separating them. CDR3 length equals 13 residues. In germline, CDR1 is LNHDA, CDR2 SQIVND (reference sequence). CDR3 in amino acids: CASKGVTSYEQYF. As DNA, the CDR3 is TGTGCCTCAAAGGGAGTAACCTCCTACGAGCAGTACTTC.

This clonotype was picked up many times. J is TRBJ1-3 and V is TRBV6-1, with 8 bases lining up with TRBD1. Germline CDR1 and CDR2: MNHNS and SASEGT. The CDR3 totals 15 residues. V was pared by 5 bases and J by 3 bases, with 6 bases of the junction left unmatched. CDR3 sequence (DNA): TGTGCCAGCAGTCGACAGGGGACGGTTGGAAACACCATATATTTT. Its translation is CASSRQGTVGNTIYF.